These T cell receptor beta chains were read from a single sample in a study of T-cell memory formation after mild COVID-19. MiXCR, run by TCRdb on the 5' RACE reads, gives a single entry per CDR3 protein. The top ten clones hold about 5% of a sample with 120,000 or so distinct CDR3 sequences, 17% of them seen once. Input material: PBMCs or a T cell subset sorted from them (not recorded which). The receptors originated from a man between 18 and 35 years old who had mild COVID-19 (a few samples of this study predate the infection). Cell type and time point are not known. CDR3s include the opening cysteine and the closing phenylalanine or tryptophan. Each record gives: CDR3 DNA, CDR3 protein, V gene, D gene, J gene, clone size. D genes are given only for firm matches. Only part of the rows carry a size: once, few, many, or a class if the clone is expanded.

cdr3_nt: TGTGCCAGCAGCCCTCTAGGCTCGTTCTACAATGAGCAGTTCTTC
cdr3_aa: CASSPLGSFYNEQFF
v_call: TRBV12-3/TRBV12-4
d_call: -
j_call: TRBJ2-1
clone_size: few

cdr3_nt: TGTGCCAGCAGGAGGACAGCTACTAACTATGGCTACACCTTC
cdr3_aa: CASRRTATNYGYTF
v_call: TRBV12-3/TRBV12-4
d_call: -
j_call: TRBJ1-2
clone_size: -

cdr3_nt: TGCGCCAGCAGCTTGGACCCGGCGGGGCAAGAGACCCAGTACTTC
cdr3_aa: CASSLDPAGQETQYF
v_call: TRBV5-1
d_call: -
j_call: TRBJ2-5
clone_size: many

cdr3_nt: TGTGCCAGCAGCCAAGAAGTCGGGGGAGGCTACACCTTC
cdr3_aa: CASSQEVGGGYTF
v_call: TRBV4-2
d_call: -
j_call: TRBJ1-2
clone_size: -

cdr3_nt: TGTGCCAGCAGCTTGGGACAGGGAGGCGAGCAGTACTTC
cdr3_aa: CASSLGQGGEQYF
v_call: TRBV7-9
d_call: TRBD1
j_call: TRBJ2-7
clone_size: -

cdr3_nt: TGCGCCAGCAGCTTTGTTTCTCAGTTAGATACGCAGTATTTT
cdr3_aa: CASSFVSQLDTQYF
v_call: TRBV4-1
d_call: -
j_call: TRBJ2-3
clone_size: -

cdr3_nt: TGCGCCAGCAGCCAAGATAGCCGGGGCCGAGCTGAAGCTTTCTTT
cdr3_aa: CASSQDSRGRAEAFF
v_call: TRBV4-1
d_call: -
j_call: TRBJ1-1
clone_size: -

cdr3_nt: TGCAGCGTTGACCCGGGACAGGGCTACCGGCAGACCCAGTACTTC
cdr3_aa: CSVDPGQGYRQTQYF
v_call: TRBV29-1
d_call: TRBD1
j_call: TRBJ2-5
clone_size: -

cdr3_nt: TGCAGCGTTGAGCCAGGAGTAGGAGAAGGCTACACCTTC
cdr3_aa: CSVEPGVGEGYTF
v_call: TRBV29-1
d_call: -
j_call: TRBJ1-2
clone_size: -

cdr3_nt: TGTGCCAGCAGTCCCGGGACTAGGGCGGTGGAGACCCAGTACTTC
cdr3_aa: CASSPGTRAVETQYF
v_call: TRBV12-3/TRBV12-4
d_call: TRBD2
j_call: TRBJ2-5
clone_size: -

cdr3_nt: TGCGCCAGCAACCCTGGGAGGGGGGGGGCCGAGACCCAGTACTTC
cdr3_aa: CASNPGRGGAETQYF
v_call: TRBV5-1
d_call: -
j_call: TRBJ2-5
clone_size: few